Following are 4 T cell receptor beta chains from one sample sequenced in a study of CD8+ T cells in alopecia areata. After isolation, RNA underwent reverse transcription to generate cDNA as the sequencing template. Data came from immunoSEQ multiplex PCR; TCRdb stores just in-frame clones and leaves some out. The profile covers some 100,000 clones, with around 47% appearing a single time and less than 20% taken by the ten largest. Described treatment: oral pan-JAK inhibitor, 5-10 mg twice daily. The source was CD8+ T cells sorted from blood, collected at week 24, from a patient treated with tofacitinib. Receptors were obtained from a human donor with alopecia areata.

This chain joins TRBV21-1 and TRBJ2-4; the table's D call of TRBD1 was not tested on the DNA. TRBV21-1 is given as a pseudogene. This CDR3 comprises 14 residues. The CDR3 loop reads CASSNKGAEDIQYF. The DNA of the CDR3 is TGTGCCAGCAGCAATAAGGGGGCTGAAGACATTCAGTACTTC.

V gene TRBV6-1 combines with J gene TRBJ2-1, with 7 bases aligning to TRBD2. Losses at the gene ends were 1 base for V and 3 bases for J; bases not matched to a gene: 3. Germline V gene lookup returns CDR1 MNHNS and CDR2 SASEGT. The CDR3 runs to 15 residues. CDR3 coding DNA: TGTGCCAGCAGTGAAGGTCTAGCGGACTACAATGAGCAGTTCTTC. This sequence encodes CASSEGLADYNEQFF.

V gene TRBV7-9 combines with J gene TRBJ2-4, with a tentative D call TRBD2 (5 bases). This CDR3 spans 15 amino acids. V shed 4 bases and J shed 1 base, with 11 bases lying between them. Germline loops: CDR1 SEHNR, CDR2 FQNEAQ (reference sequence). DNA for the CDR3: TGTGCCAGCAGCTACCGGGGTTGGGCCAAAAACATTCAGTACTTC. Encoded protein: CASSYRGWAKNIQYF.

Of note for this clone: Within the sample, other DNA sequences also encode this same CDR3. The chain couples TRBV18 to TRBJ2-1; 9 nucleotides agree with TRBD1. Germline V gene data show CDR1 as KGHSH and CDR2 as LQKENI. The CDR3 has 13 residues. The V and J ends lost 4 bases and 6 bases, in that order; junction bases with no gene match: 1. The CDR3 DNA reads TGTGCCAGCTCACTGGACAGGGGCAATGAGCAGTTCTTC. This translates into CASSLDRGNEQFF.